Listed here are 30 T cell receptor beta chains from one sample, sequenced in a study of T cell responses to AZD1222 COVID-19 vaccine. The table came from immunoSEQ multiplex PCR; TCRdb's copy has only in-frame clones and leaves some out. Of 100,000 to 140,000 clones in the sample, about 90% are singletons; the top ten hold 4.5% to 6%. The starting material was peripheral blood, obtained 28 days after the second AZD1222 dose. These receptors were collected from an adult who received the AZD1222 COVID-19 vaccine.

CDR3 bases: TGTGCCAGCAGTGAATTGTGGGGCGGGATTGGGAATCAGCCCCAGCATTTT. Protein: CASSELWGGIGNQPQHF. This sequence joins TRBV6-1 and TRBJ1-5, with D tentatively TRBD1 (5 bases). CDR3 length equals 17 residues. The ends were cut back, 2 bases at V and 4 bases at J, with 18 bases in the middle. CDR1 is MNHNS, CDR2 SASEGT, per germline.

The chain has TRBV2 and TRBJ1-6; tentatively, D is TRBD1 (5 bases). CDR1 is SNHLY, CDR2 FYNNEI, per germline. The CDR3 is 12 residues long. V was cut by 3 bases and J by 10 bases, with 7 bases left in between. The CDR3 sequence: CASSEGVSPLHF. In nucleotides, the CDR3 is TGTGCCAGCAGTGAGGGGGTGTCACCCCTCCACTTT.

The chain recombines TRBV5-6 with TRBJ1-2, with TRBD1 as a possible D gene (5 bases). Germline lookup yields CDR1 SGHDT and CDR2 YYEEEE. V was cut by 0 bases and J by 4 bases, with 13 bases left in between. CDR3 length: 15 residues. CDR3 sequence reads: CASSLEEGYGYGYTF. The CDR3 bases are TGTGCCAGCAGCTTGGAAGAGGGGTACGGCTATGGCTACACCTTC.

This clone has only a few counts. The chain carries TRBV3-1 (or the pseudogene TRBV3-2) and TRBJ2-5, with D possibly being TRBD1 (5 bases). The length of the CDR3 is 13 residues. The germline CDR1 and CDR2 sequences are LGHDT and YNNKEL (reference sequence). V lost 3 bases and J lost 1, with 6 bases in between. The CDR3 region is CASSQQGQETQYF. CDR3 nucleotide sequence: TGTGCCAGCAGCCAGCAGGGCCAAGAGACCCAGTACTTC.

V usage is TRBV15 and J usage is TRBJ1-5; D is possibly TRBD1 (5 bases). This CDR3 is built from 14 residues. The germline V gene encodes CDR1 LNHNV and CDR2 YYDKDF (reference sequence). V was cut by 1 base and J by 3 bases, with 7 bases left in between. The CDR3 here is CATSRGQINQPQHF. The CDR3 region has the DNA TGTGCCACCAGCAGAGGACAGATCAATCAGCCCCAGCATTTT.

The chain joins TRBV2 to TRBJ2-7, with TRBD2 matching 9 bases. The CDR3 is 16 residues long. With V trimmed by 7 bases and J by 1 base, 11 bases remained unmatched. Germline lookup yields CDR1 SNHLY and CDR2 FYNNEI. CDR3 bases: TGTGCCAGCACTGATAGCGGGGGAGGTAGATCCTACGAGCAGTACTTC. This sequence encodes CASTDSGGGRSYEQYF.

The V call is TRBV19, the J call TRBJ1-6; D gene unclear. V was cut by 4 bases and J by 7 bases, with 8 bases left in between. The CDR3 is 13 amino acids. Germline values: CDR1 LNHDA, CDR2 SQIVND (reference sequence). DNA for the CDR3: TGTGCCAGTAGTACTGGCCCCAATTCACCCCTCCACTTT. This codes for CASSTGPNSPLHF.

This chain joins TRBV20-1 and TRBJ2-2; TRBD1 agrees at 7 bases. The trim removed 3 bases at V and 6 bases at J, leaving 7 bases unmatched. The length of the CDR3 is 14 residues. Germline V gene lookup returns CDR1 DFQATT and CDR2 SNEGSKA (reference sequence). The CDR3 DNA follows: TGCAGTGCTAGTGCGGCGACAGGGTCCGGGGAGCTGTTTTTT. Translation gives CSASAATGSGELFF.

This chain connects TRBV6-2 or TRBV6-3 to TRBJ2-7; no clear D. This CDR3 region has 12 residues. Trimming removed 4 bases at V and 5 bases at J, with 9 bases between. CDR1 and CDR2 from the germline V gene are MNHEY and SVGEGT. CDR3 coding DNA: TGTGCCAGCAGTTGGATGGGGAACGAGCAGTACTTC. Protein product: CASSWMGNEQYF.

The rearrangement links TRBV7-2 to TRBJ1-3, with D possibly matching TRBD1 (5 bases). The CDR3 has 18 amino acids. V gave up 4 bases and J gave up 1 base, with 20 bases separating them. The germline CDR1 and CDR2 sequences are SGHTA and FQGNSA. The CDR3 sequence is CASSSGVRQQESGNTIYF. The CDR3 DNA sequence: TGTGCCAGCAGCTCCGGAGTGAGACAACAGGAATCTGGAAACACCATATATTTT.

The V gene is TRBV6-5, the J gene TRBJ2-3; perhaps TRBD2 as D (6 bases). Germline V CDR1 and CDR2: MNHEY, SVGAGI. The V end was cut by 0 bases, the J end by 2 bases, with 12 bases between. The CDR3 totals 16 residues. The CDR3 is CASSYSKRGATDTQYF. CDR3 sequence (DNA): TGTGCCAGCAGTTACTCGAAGCGCGGGGCCACAGATACGCAGTATTTT.

This clone was seen only once. The chain couples TRBV9 to TRBJ2-3; 12 nucleotides line up with TRBD2. V lost 0 bases to trimming and J lost 0 bases; unmatched junction nucleotides: 5. Germline V gene data show CDR1 as SGDLS and CDR2 as YYNGEE. CDR3 length equals 18 residues. This CDR3 is CASSVGLAGGVSTDTQYF. The DNA of the CDR3 is TGTGCCAGCAGCGTAGGGCTAGCGGGGGGGGTAAGCACAGATACGCAGTATTTT.

The J gene is TRBJ2-1, the V gene TRBV10-3, with a possible D match to TRBD2 (5 bases). The CDR3 is 15 amino acids. V lost 2 bases and J lost 4, with 12 bases in between. CDR1 is ENHRY, CDR2 SYGVKD, per germline. This CDR3 is CAISEEGRGYNEQFF. CDR3 sequence (DNA): TGTGCCATCAGTGAGGAGGGTCGAGGGTACAATGAGCAGTTCTTC.

The rearrangement uses TRBV4-3 and TRBJ1-3; D remains unclear. CDR3 size: 15 residues. Germline assignment: CDR1 LGHNA and CDR2 YSLEER. Trimming removed 0 bases from V and 0 bases from J, with 6 bases in between. In nucleotides, the CDR3 is TGCGCCAGCAGCCAAGATTTGGGCTCTGGAAACACCATATATTTT. This translates into CASSQDLGSGNTIYF.

V usage is TRBV20-1 and J usage is TRBJ1-5; no firm D call. The CDR3 length is 13 residues. The germline gives CDR1 DFQATT, CDR2 SNEGSKA (reference sequence). V lost 3 bases and J lost 3, with 9 bases in between. The CDR3, as DNA: TGCAGTGCTAGTTTGGAAGTCAATCAGCCCCAGCATTTT. It codes for CSASLEVNQPQHF.

V is TRBV30 and J is TRBJ1-4; D is uncertain. Germline V lookup: CDR1 GTSNPN, CDR2 SVGIG (reference sequence). The V and J ends lost 0 bases and 3 bases respectively, with 8 bases between them. The CDR3 has 14 residues. In nucleotides, the CDR3 is TGTGCCTGGAGTGTGCGAGGGTCTAATGAAAAACTGTTTTTT. Translation: CAWSVRGSNEKLFF.

The CDR3 reads CASSVGLAGQGAPGELFF. The CDR3 DNA sequence: TGTGCCAGCAGCGTAGGTTTGGCGGGACAGGGGGCCCCCGGGGAGCTGTTTTTT. The genes are TRBV9 and TRBJ2-2; 12 bases are shared with TRBD1. The trim removed 0 bases at V and 6 bases at J, leaving 9 bases unmatched. This CDR3 is 18 amino acids long. Germline lookup yields CDR1 SGDLS and CDR2 YYNGEE.

The chain employs TRBV15 and TRBJ2-7; 11 nucleotides align to TRBD1. This CDR3 region has 15 residues. The J segment lost 5 bases and the V segment lost 4 bases, leaving 7 bases of the junction unmatched. Germline V gene data show CDR1 as LNHNV and CDR2 as YYDKDF (reference sequence). CDR3 bases: TGTGCCACCAGCACAAGGACAGGGGGCTTCAACGAGCAGTACTTC. As protein: CATSTRTGGFNEQYF. The variable domain in full, with the rest retrieved from reference TRBV15 and TRBJ2-7, is DAMVIQNPRYQVTQFGKPVTLSCSQTLNHNVMYWYQQKSSQAPKLLFHYYDKDFNNEADTPDNFQSRRPNTSFCFLDIRSPGLGDTAMYLCATSTRTGGFNEQYFGPGTRLTVT.

The chain combines TRBV11-2 with TRBJ2-5; 9 bases are a match to TRBD2. Germline CDR1 is SGHAT and CDR2 is FQNNGV. The CDR3 sequence is 16 residues long. V lost 2 bases, J lost 5 bases, and 9 bases stayed unmatched. The CDR3 sequence: CASSLNPSGVSETQYF. For the CDR3, the DNA is TGTGCCAGCAGCTTAAACCCTAGCGGGGTTAGCGAGACCCAGTACTTC.

The chain is built from TRBV27 and TRBJ2-5; D may be TRBD2 (5 bases). CDR1 is MNHEY, CDR2 SMNVEV, per germline (reference sequence). V lost 0 bases and J 4 bases, leaving 15 bases between the germline ends. This CDR3 has 16 residues. CDR3 coding DNA: TGTGCCAGCAGTTTATCGTGGCTGGATGGAGGAGAGACCCAGTACTTC. Amino acids: CASSLSWLDGGETQYF.

The chain links TRBV19 to TRBJ2-7; D unclear. V was pared by 5 bases and J by 4 bases, with 6 bases between. This CDR3 is built from 11 residues. Germline values: CDR1 LNHDA, CDR2 SQIVND (reference sequence). The CDR3 nucleotides are TGTGCCAGTAGTCCGGGTTACGAGCAGTACTTC. Translation gives CASSPGYEQYF.

The rearrangement links TRBV2 to TRBJ2-7; no firm D call. V was shortened by 1 base and J by 5 bases, with 6 bases between the two germline ends. CDR3 size: 12 residues. Germline V CDR1 and CDR2: SNHLY, FYNNEI. The chain's CDR3 is CASSEGAHEQYF. DNA of the CDR3: TGTGCCAGCAGTGAAGGGGCCCACGAGCAGTACTTC. Full variable domain (remainder filled in from reference TRBV2 and TRBJ2-7): EPEVTQTPSHQVTQMGQEVILRCVPISNHLYFYWYRQILGQKVEFLVSFYNNEISEKSEIFDDQFSVERPDGSNFTLKIRSTKLEDSAMYFCASSEGAHEQYFGPGTRLTVT.

The CDR3 DNA follows: TGTGCCAGCAGCCGCGGGACAGGGGTGTATACTAATGAAAAACTGTTTTTT. This sequence encodes CASSRGTGVYTNEKLFF. V gene TRBV5-4 combines with J gene TRBJ1-4, with 10 bases fitting TRBD1. Trimming removed 4 bases from V and 2 bases from J; junction bases left unmatched: 8. The CDR3 runs 17 residues. The germline gives CDR1 SGHNT, CDR2 YYREEE (reference sequence).

This clone was picked up one time. The chain employs TRBV2 and TRBJ1-2; D is perhaps TRBD1 (6 bases). Germline V gives CDR1 SNHLY, CDR2 FYNNEI. The CDR3 is made up of 14 amino acids. The V end lost 4 bases, the J end lost 3 bases, and 12 bases lay between the germline ends. CDR3 region: CASSGDTKYYGYTF. The CDR3 nucleotides are TGTGCCAGCAGTGGGGACACCAAGTACTATGGCTACACCTTC.

The chain recombines TRBV29-1 with TRBJ1-5; D is undetermined. This CDR3 is 18 amino acids long. The germline V gene has CDR1 SQVTM and CDR2 ANQGSEA. V lost 7 bases and J lost 1, with 26 bases in between. The CDR3 DNA follows: TGCAGCGCCTGCCCCGGAGGTCCCCTTTGTGTAAGCAATCAGCCCCAGCATTTT. Translated: CSACPGGPLCVSNQPQHF. The full variable domain, in which reference TRBV29-1 and TRBJ1-5 provide the parts outside the CDR3, is SAVISQKPSRDICQRGTSLTIQCQVDSQVTMMFWYRQQPGQSLTLIATANQGSEATYESGFVIDKFPISRPNLTFSTLTVSNMSPEDSSIYLCSACPGGPLCVSNQPQHFGDGTRLSIL.

This clone was seen only once. The CDR3 loop is CASSPARLGGYTF. CDR3 nucleotide sequence: TGTGCCAGCAGCCCGGCGCGGCTTGGGGGCTACACCTTC. The chain employs TRBV5-4 and TRBJ1-2, with unresolved D. Germline V gives CDR1 SGHNT, CDR2 YYREEE (reference sequence). The CDR3 covers 13 residues. V gave up 4 bases and J gave up 8 bases, with 15 bases separating them.

The chain carries TRBV4-1 and TRBJ2-1, with D unresolved. V was shortened by 3 bases and J by 8 bases, with 5 bases between the two germline ends. The germline gives CDR1 MGHRA, CDR2 YSYEKL. This CDR3 is 11 amino acids long. DNA of the CDR3: TGCGCCAGCAGCCAGGTGGATGAGCAGTTCTTC. This sequence encodes CASSQVDEQFF.

This rearrangement joins TRBV19 to TRBJ1-1, with TRBD1 identical over 8 bases. V lost 7 bases and J lost 0; bases outside the gene matches: 10. This CDR3 has 16 residues. Germline lookup yields CDR1 LNHDA and CDR2 SQIVND (reference sequence). The CDR3 DNA is TGTGCCAGTACGGGTACAGGGGGATTAATGAACACTGAAGCTTTCTTT. Translation gives CASTGTGGLMNTEAFF.

The chain employs TRBV21-1 and TRBJ1-6. TRBV21-1 is given as a pseudogene. The CDR3 length is 12 residues. CDR3 amino acids: CASSKAEGPLHF. CDR3 DNA sequence: TGTGCCAGCAGCAAAGCGGAGGGCCCCCTCCACTTT.

In DNA form, the CDR3 reads TGTGCCAGTAGTATGACAGGAGCAACTAATGAAAAACTGTTTTTT. This translates into CASSMTGATNEKLFF. The V and J genes are TRBV19 and TRBJ1-4, with a tentative D call TRBD1 (6 bases). V was pared by 3 bases and J by 0 bases, with 8 bases between. The CDR3 sequence is 15 residues long. The germline V gene has CDR1 LNHDA and CDR2 SQIVND (reference sequence).